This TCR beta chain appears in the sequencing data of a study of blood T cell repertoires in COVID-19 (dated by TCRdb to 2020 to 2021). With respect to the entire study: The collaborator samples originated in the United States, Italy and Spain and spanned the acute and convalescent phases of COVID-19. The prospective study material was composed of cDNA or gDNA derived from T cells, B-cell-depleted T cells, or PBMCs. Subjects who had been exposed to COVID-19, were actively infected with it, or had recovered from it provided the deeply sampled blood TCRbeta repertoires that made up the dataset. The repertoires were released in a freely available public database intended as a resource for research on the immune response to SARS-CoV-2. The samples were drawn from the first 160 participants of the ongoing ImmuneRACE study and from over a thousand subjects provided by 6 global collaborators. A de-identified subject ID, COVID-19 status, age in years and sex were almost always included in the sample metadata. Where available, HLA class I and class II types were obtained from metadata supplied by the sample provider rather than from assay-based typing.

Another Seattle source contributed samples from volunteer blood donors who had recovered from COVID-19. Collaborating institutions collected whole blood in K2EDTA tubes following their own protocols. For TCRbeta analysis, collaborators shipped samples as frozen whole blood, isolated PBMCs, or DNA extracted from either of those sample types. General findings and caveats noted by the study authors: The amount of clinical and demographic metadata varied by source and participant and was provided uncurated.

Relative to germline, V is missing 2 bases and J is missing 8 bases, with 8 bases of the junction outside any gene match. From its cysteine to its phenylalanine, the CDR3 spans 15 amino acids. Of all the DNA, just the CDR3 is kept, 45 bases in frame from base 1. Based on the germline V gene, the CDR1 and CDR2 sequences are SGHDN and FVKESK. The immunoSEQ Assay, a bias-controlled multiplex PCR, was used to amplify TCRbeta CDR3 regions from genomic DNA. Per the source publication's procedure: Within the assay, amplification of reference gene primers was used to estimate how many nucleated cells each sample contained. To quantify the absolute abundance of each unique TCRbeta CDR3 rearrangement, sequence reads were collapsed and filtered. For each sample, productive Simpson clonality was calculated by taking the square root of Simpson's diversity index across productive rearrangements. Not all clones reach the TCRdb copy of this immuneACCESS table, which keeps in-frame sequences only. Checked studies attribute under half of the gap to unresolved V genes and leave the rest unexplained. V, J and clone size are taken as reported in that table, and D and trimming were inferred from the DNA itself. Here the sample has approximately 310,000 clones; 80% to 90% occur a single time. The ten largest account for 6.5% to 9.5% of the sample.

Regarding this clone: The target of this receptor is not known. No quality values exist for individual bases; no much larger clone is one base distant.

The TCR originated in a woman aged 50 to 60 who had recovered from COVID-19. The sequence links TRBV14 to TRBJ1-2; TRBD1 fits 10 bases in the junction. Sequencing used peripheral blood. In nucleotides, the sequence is TGTGCCAGCAGCCAAACGGACAGGGGGTCGGGCGGCTACACCTTC. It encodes CASSQTDRGSGGYTF. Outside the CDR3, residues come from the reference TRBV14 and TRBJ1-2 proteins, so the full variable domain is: EAGVTQFPSHSVIEKGQTVTLRCDPISGHDNLYWYRRVMGKEIKFLLHFVKESKQDESGMPNNRFLAERTGGTYSTLKVQPAELEDSGVYFCASSQTDRGSGGYTFGSGTRLTVV.